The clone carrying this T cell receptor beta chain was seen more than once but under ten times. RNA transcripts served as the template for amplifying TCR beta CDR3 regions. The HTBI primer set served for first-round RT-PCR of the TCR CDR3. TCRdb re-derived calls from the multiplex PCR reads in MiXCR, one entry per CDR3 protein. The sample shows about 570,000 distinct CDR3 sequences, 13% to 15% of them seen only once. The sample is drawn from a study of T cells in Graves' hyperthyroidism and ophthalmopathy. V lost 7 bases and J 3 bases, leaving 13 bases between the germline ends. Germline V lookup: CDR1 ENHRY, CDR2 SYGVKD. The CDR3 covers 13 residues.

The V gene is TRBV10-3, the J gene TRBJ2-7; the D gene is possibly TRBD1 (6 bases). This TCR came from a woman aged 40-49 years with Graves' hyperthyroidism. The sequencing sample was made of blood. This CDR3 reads CAITEDRDYEQYF. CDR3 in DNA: TGTGCCATCACCGAGGACAGAGACTACGAGCAGTACTTC.